The source of this TCR beta chain is a study of human T cells and chemical hapten exposure. Regarding the study as a whole: In the PT1 data, expanded TCR counts showed a positive correlation with patch test score.

Time point of the sample: patch test 3, about 24 weeks after DPC sensitization. Treatment in this sample: therapeutic diphenylcyclopropenone sensitization with weekly scalp DPC. The study drew its donors from alopecia patients who were 18 to 70 years old and suitable for DPC. Details on this clonotype: The antigen remains undetermined.

Between the trimmed V and J ends, which lost 6 bases and 0 bases, there was a span of 8 bases. The germline gives CDR1 SQVTM, CDR2 ANQGSEA. The CDR3 length is 12 residues. Unique molecular identifiers were attached to individual cDNA molecules within the library. TCRdb passed the RACE reads through MiXCR, listing each CDR3 protein once. The repertoire holds tens of thousands of distinct CDR3 sequences, with 9.9% as singletons. This TCR came from a woman in her thirties or forties with alopecia areata. Some clones in this sample may be carry-over from other donors' samples. Sequences were derived from whole blood, sampled in connection with sensitization to the hapten diphenylcyclopropenone (DPC). V is TRBV29-1 and J is TRBJ1-1, with D unclear. The DNA of the CDR3 is TGCAGCGTCACCCTTATGAACACTGAAGCTTTCTTT. Translated: CSVTLMNTEAFF.